This TCR beta chain was captured in a study of T cell repertoires in cytomegalovirus infection. Across the whole study: Public TCR beta signatures were indicative of both CMV infection and a matching HLA type.

The germline CDR1 and CDR2 sequences are MNHEY and SVGEGT. There are 14 residues in the CDR3. Between the trimmed V and J ends, which lost 2 bases and 2 bases, there was a span of 7 bases. The sample holds many counts of this clonotype. TCRdb analysed the reads with MiXCR anew, one entry per CDR3 protein. The sample lists approximately 500,000 distinct CDR3 sequences, about 15% occurring once. The V call is TRBV6-2 or TRBV6-3, the J call TRBJ2-1; TRBD1 is a possible D gene (5 bases). The sequencing input was CD8+ T cells from PBMCs. The sequence came from a human donor in good health (CMV status not recorded). Some clones in this sample may be carry-over from other donors' samples. Here the CDR3 DNA reads TGTGCCAGCAGTTACCTGACAGCCTACAATGAGCAGTTCTTC. It specifies CASSYLTAYNEQFF.